One T cell receptor (beta chain) is described in this entry. The target antigen is unknown. A junction end diverges from the germline sequence, so it may reflect a read error. This record comes from a study of graft-versus-host responses after intestinal transplantation. Background on the study: The recipients all started with anti-thymocyte globulin induction and then took tacrolimus and steroids for 3 to 4 years.

CDR1 and CDR2 (germline): LNHNV, YYDKDF (reference sequence). CDR3 length: 13 residues. Study-level points and caveats: Detected in recipient marrow were GvH clones, some of which were first observed in ileum or blood.

Data came from immunoSEQ multiplex PCR; TCRdb stores just in-frame clones and leaves some out. The sample lists approximately 15,000 clones; 75% to 90% were seen once. V is TRBV15 and J is TRBJ2-3; the match to TRBD2 covers 8 bases. The TCR was taken from a human patient who received an intestinal transplant, so some T cells may come from the graft donor. Sequencing used PBMCs, obtained about 110 days after intestinal transplant. The CDR3 DNA is TGTGCCACCAGCCGAGCGGGAGTAGATCCGCAGTATTTT. Protein product: CATSRAGVDPQYF.